The 31 T cell receptor beta chains below were found in one sample sequenced in a study of identical twins (dated by TCRdb to the mid-2010s). The method was 5' RACE. The data were produced on an Illumina HiSeq 2000. TCRdb reanalyzed the raw reads on its own, using fastp at Q25 for trimming and MiXCR for clone calling, and kept in-frame beta chains. Rows are unified per CDR3 protein, each entry keeping the most common DNA and genes. A total of about 720,000 distinct CDR3 sequences appear in this sample, 8.5% to 9.5% of them only once. More than 0.75% of the sample is taken by the ten largest. These sequences were also reported in another study, on yellow fever vaccine responses in identical twins.

The sample was PBMCs. The origin of the receptors is a woman aged 18-29 years in good health.

This clonotype has more than one count but fewer than ten. The CDR3 does not end in the conserved phenylalanine or tryptophan, so this is likely a read error. This chain uses TRBV29-1 with TRBJ2-7, with 7 bases aligning to TRBD1. The CDR3 is made up of 13 amino acids. V dropped 7 bases and J dropped 0; count of bases not matched to a gene: 6. Germline-derived CDR1 and CDR2 are SQVTM and ANQGSEA. The CDR3 nucleotides are TGCAGCGCAAGGACAGGCAACTCCTACGAGCAGTACTGC. It is translated as CSARTGNSYEQYC.

This chain connects TRBV14 to TRBJ1-3; TRBD1 aligns across 8 bases. The CDR3 spans 18 residues. Germline-derived CDR1 and CDR2 are SGHDN and FVKESK. V was pared by 0 bases and J by 4 bases, with 11 bases of the junction left unmatched. This CDR3 reads CASSQDSHWTGRGNTIYF. CDR3 nucleotide sequence: TGTGCCAGCAGCCAAGATTCCCATTGGACAGGGAGAGGAAACACCATATATTTT.

The V gene is TRBV4-2, the J gene TRBJ2-7; perhaps TRBD1 as D (5 bases). The germline CDR1 and CDR2 sequences are LGHNA and YNFKEQ. The ends were cut back, 1 base at V and 5 bases at J, with 12 bases in the middle. This CDR3 spans 14 amino acids. In DNA, the CDR3 is TGTGCCAGCAGCCAAGGCGGTCAGGGAAACGAGCAGTACTTC. It codes for CASSQGGQGNEQYF.

This clonotype was seen a few times. V usage is TRBV6-1 and J usage is TRBJ2-5, with D uncertain. Per germline, CDR1 MNHNS and CDR2 SASEGT. CDR3 length equals 12 residues. V was cut by 6 bases and J by 4 bases, with 9 bases left in between. CDR3 amino acids: CASRDLGETQYF. CDR3 DNA sequence: TGTGCCAGCAGGGACCTTGGAGAGACCCAGTACTTC.

At least ten counts were recorded for this clonotype. This chain connects TRBV20-1 to TRBJ2-1, with TRBD1 matching 11 bases. The CDR3 totals 15 residues. J gave up 3 bases and V 6 bases, and 7 bases lay outside the gene matches. The germline V gene has CDR1 DFQATT and CDR2 SNEGSKA (reference sequence). The chain's CDR3 is CSASPGQGVYNEQFF. The CDR3 DNA sequence: TGCAGTGCGAGCCCGGGACAGGGGGTCTACAATGAGCAGTTCTTC.

Remarks on this clonotype: Possible read error: a much larger clone is one base away. The chain has TRBV5-1 and TRBJ2-1; the D gene could be TRBD1 or TRBD2 (5 bases each). This CDR3 contains 14 residues. The germline V gene has CDR1 SGHRS and CDR2 YFSETQ. V was trimmed by 10 bases and J by 2 bases, leaving 16 bases between them. The CDR3 DNA reads TGCGCCGTCAAGGGGAGTCCTCCCTACAATGAGCAGTTCTTC. It encodes CAVKGSPPYNEQFF.

This clonotype was counted between two and nine times. This chain joins TRBV11-2 and TRBJ2-5; TRBD2 aligns across 9 bases. V lost 7 bases and J lost 4; bases outside the gene matches: 7. The CDR3 totals 14 residues. Germline-derived CDR1 and CDR2 are SGHAT and FQNNGV. The CDR3 nucleotides are TGTGCCAGCACCGAAGATAGCGGGAGAGAGACCCAGTACTTC. This translates into CASTEDSGRETQYF.

This clonotype was detected many times. The genes are TRBV12-3 or TRBV12-4 and TRBJ2-1; the D gene is possibly TRBD1 (5 bases). This CDR3 has 11 residues. V was shortened by 3 bases and J by 12 bases, with 9 bases between the two germline ends. The CDR3 protein is CASSLGRRQFF. CDR3 DNA sequence: TGTGCCAGCAGTTTGGGGCGGAGGCAGTTCTTC.

The chain has TRBV27 and TRBJ2-7; D possibly corresponds to TRBD1 (6 bases). CDR1 is MNHEY, CDR2 SMNVEV, per germline (reference sequence). CDR3 length equals 13 residues. Trimming pared 8 bases from V and 1 base from J, leaving 12 bases between. The CDR3 nucleotides read TGTGCCAGCCGCCGGACAGTTTCCTACGAGCAGTACTTC. It codes for CASRRTVSYEQYF.

This clonotype was recorded at least ten times. This sequence joins TRBV12-3 or TRBV12-4 and TRBJ2-6, with no clear D. This CDR3 is built from 14 residues. The V end lost 4 bases, the J end lost 0 bases, and 4 bases lay between the germline ends. The CDR3 DNA reads as TGTGCCAGCAGTTCAGTCTCTGGGGCCAACGTCCTGACTTTC. Amino acid sequence: CASSSVSGANVLTF.

The chain recombines TRBV4-2 with TRBJ2-1, with D possibly called TRBD1 or TRBD2 (7 bases each). The CDR3 runs 16 residues. Deletions cut 5 bases from V and 4 bases from J, with 18 bases between. Germline V CDR1 and CDR2: LGHNA, YNFKEQ. CDR3 coding DNA: TGTGCCAGCAGCGGGCGTCAGGGGGAGGGGTACAATGAGCAGTTCTTC. Protein: CASSGRQGEGYNEQFF.

Concerning this clonotype: The junction and the germline gene differ at one end; a read error may be behind it. The chain links TRBV3-1 to TRBJ2-1; TRBD2 might be the D (5 bases). Germline V gene sequence: CDR1 LGHDT, CDR2 YNNKEL (reference sequence). This CDR3 is 15 amino acids long. DNA for the CDR3: TGTGCCAGCAGCCAAGAGACGTGGCTAGCTAATGAGCACTTCTTC. Protein product: CASSQETWLANEHFF.

The table lists this clonotype with many counts. The V call is TRBV12-3 or TRBV12-4, the J call TRBJ2-1; no definite D call. V lost 7 bases, J lost 4 bases, and 11 bases lay in between. This CDR3 is 13 amino acids long. CDR3 amino acids: CASTQGVYNEQFF. DNA of the CDR3: TGTGCCAGCACCCAAGGAGTATACAATGAGCAGTTCTTC.

This clonotype was seen more than once but under ten times. The J gene is TRBJ2-1, the V gene TRBV6-5; D remains unclear. Looked up from germline, CDR1 is MNHEY and CDR2 is SVGAGI. The V and J ends lost 5 bases and 8 bases respectively, with 7 bases between them. The CDR3 sequence is 11 residues long. In DNA, the CDR3 is TGTGCCAGCAGTAAGCGTCATGAGCAGTTCTTC. Amino acid sequence: CASSKRHEQFF.

This clonotype was counted a few times. The chain carries TRBV4-1 and TRBJ1-1; D is unclear. The CDR3 consists of 14 residues. Germline-derived CDR1 and CDR2 are MGHRA and YSYEKL. Between the trimmed V and J ends, which lost 0 bases and 1 base, there was a span of 6 bases. CDR3 DNA sequence: TGCGCCAGCAGCCAAGATCATGGGAACACTGAAGCTTTCTTT. It encodes CASSQDHGNTEAFF.

The V and J genes are TRBV7-2 and TRBJ2-2; 8 nucleotides agree with TRBD2. The CDR3 totals 17 residues. V trimming: 2 bases; J trimming: 2 bases; junction bases outside the gene matches: 7. Germline values: CDR1 SGHTA, CDR2 FQGNSA. The CDR3 here is CASSLITGGANTGELFF. The CDR3 nucleotides read TGTGCCAGCAGCTTAATCACCGGGGGGGCCAACACCGGGGAGCTGTTTTTT. The complete variable domain, with remaining parts taken from reference TRBV7-2 and TRBJ2-2, reads GAGVSQSPSNKVTEKGKDVELRCDPISGHTALYWYRQSLGQGLEFLIYFQGNSAPDKSGLPSDRFSAERTGGSVSTLTIQRTQQEDSAVYLCASSLITGGANTGELFFGEGSRLTVL.

This clonotype was counted ten times or more. This chain uses TRBV5-1 with TRBJ1-4; weak D call: TRBD1 (6 bases). CDR3 length: 15 residues. Germline CDR1 and CDR2: SGHRS and YFSETQ. V lost 2 bases to trimming and J lost 8 bases, with 16 bases between them. In DNA form, the CDR3 reads TGCGCCAGCAGCTTTACAGGGACGGCGGGCGAAAAACTGTTTTTT. It yields the protein CASSFTGTAGEKLFF. Together with reference TRBV5-1 and TRBJ1-4, the CDR3 gives the full variable domain: KAGVTQTPRYLIKTRGQQVTLSCSPISGHRSVSWYQQTPGQGLQFLFEYFSETQRNKGNFPGRFSGRQFSNSRSEMNVSTLELGDSALYLCASSFTGTAGEKLFFGSGTQLSVL.

The chain combines TRBV7-6 with TRBJ2-5; D is undetermined. Trimming removed 3 bases from V and 0 bases from J, with 14 bases in between. Germline lookup yields CDR1 SGHVS and CDR2 FNYEAQ. This CDR3 spans 16 amino acids. The DNA of the CDR3 is TGTGCCAGCAGCTTGGGTAGAGCTCTCCACCAAGAGACCCAGTACTTC. This sequence encodes CASSLGRALHQETQYF.

V usage is TRBV4-2 and J usage is TRBJ2-7; D perhaps matches TRBD2 (5 bases). Deletions cut 3 bases from V and 1 base from J, with 7 bases between. The CDR3 totals 13 residues. The germline CDR1 and CDR2 sequences are LGHNA and YNFKEQ. The CDR3 loop is CASSHPGSYEQYF. The CDR3 bases are TGTGCCAGCAGCCATCCGGGGTCCTACGAGCAGTACTTC.

The chain uses TRBV15 and TRBJ2-3; 13 nucleotides align to TRBD2. The CDR3 sequence is 18 residues long. Germline V gene data show CDR1 as LNHNV and CDR2 as YYDKDF (reference sequence). V lost 1 base to trimming and J lost 2 bases; unmatched junction nucleotides: 6. The CDR3 sequence is CATSRGLAGGSITDTQYF. The CDR3 region has the DNA TGTGCCACCAGCAGAGGACTAGCGGGGGGATCTATCACAGATACGCAGTATTTT.

This clonotype has a count of ten or more. This sequence joins TRBV9 and TRBJ2-3; TRBD1 aligns across 8 bases. This CDR3 comprises 13 residues. The V and J ends lost 3 bases and 4 bases, in that order; junction bases with no gene match: 1. From germline, CDR1 is SGDLS and CDR2 YYNGEE. Here the CDR3 reads CASSATGADTQYF. The CDR3 nucleotides are TGTGCCAGCAGCGCGACAGGGGCAGATACGCAGTATTTT.

This clonotype was seen more than once but under ten times. The CDR3 sequence is CASSPTGVNYGYTF. The CDR3 bases are TGTGCCAGCTCACCAACCGGGGTAAACTATGGCTACACCTTC. The chain recombines TRBV18 with TRBJ1-2; D remains unclear. The CDR3 has 14 amino acids. V was trimmed by 2 bases and J by 2 bases, leaving 9 bases between them. Germline lookup yields CDR1 KGHSH and CDR2 LQKENI.

A few counts support this clonotype. The genes are TRBV24-1 and TRBJ2-1; 11 positions match TRBD2. CDR1 and CDR2 (germline): KGHDR, SFDVKD. The V gene end was trimmed by 4 bases and the J gene end by 8 bases; junction bases not matched to a gene: 9. The CDR3 has 16 residues. The CDR3 nucleotides are TGTGCCACCAGTGACGAGACTAGCGGGACGGGACATGAGCAGTTCTTC. Amino acids: CATSDETSGTGHEQFF.

The chain carries TRBV12-3 or TRBV12-4 and TRBJ2-1; 9 bases match TRBD2. This CDR3 spans 15 amino acids. V gave up 6 bases and J gave up 8 bases; unmatched junction bases: 11. The CDR3 loop reads CASSPLRGGRDEQFF. DNA of the CDR3: TGTGCCAGCAGCCCTCTGAGGGGCGGGAGGGATGAGCAGTTCTTC.

The chain recombines TRBV7-9 with TRBJ2-4, with no clear D. The CDR3 extends over 16 amino acids. With 1 base removed from V and 0 bases from J, the gap between germline ends came to 10 bases. Germline lookup yields CDR1 SEHNR and CDR2 FQNEAQ (reference sequence). The CDR3 DNA sequence: TGTGCCAGCAGCTTAGACCCTTCCCGAGCCAAAAACATTCAGTACTTC. It translates to CASSLDPSRAKNIQYF.

There are a few counts of this clonotype. Here the CDR3 DNA reads TGTGCCATCAGTGAAGCGGGACCGGGGGAAGATACGCAGTATTTT. Amino acids: CAISEAGPGEDTQYF. This sequence joins TRBV10-3 and TRBJ2-3, with TRBD2 identical over 7 bases. Per the germline V gene, CDR1 is ENHRY and CDR2 is SYGVKD. J was trimmed by 5 bases and V by 3 bases; bases with no gene match: 8. The CDR3 has 15 residues.

The chain combines TRBV21-1 with TRBJ1-4; the table's TRBD1 call for D was not verified on the DNA. TRBV21-1 is a pseudogene. CDR3 length equals 16 residues. The DNA of the CDR3 is TGTGCCAGCAGCAACCGTCCAGGTCCCCCTAATGAAAAACTGTTTTTT. Translated, it gives CASSNRPGPPNEKLFF.

This clonotype was seen a few times. The chain employs TRBV20-1 and TRBJ2-3; 16 nucleotides line up with TRBD2. Germline V gene lookup returns CDR1 DFQATT and CDR2 SNEGSKA (reference sequence). The CDR3 is 20 residues long. J lost 3 bases, V lost 4 bases, and 16 bases had no gene match. The CDR3 is CSAMSGSGTSGRAWTDTQYF. The CDR3 coding sequence is TGCAGTGCTATGAGCGGGTCCGGGACTAGCGGGAGGGCCTGGACAGATACGCAGTATTTT.

This clonotype has just a few counts. The CDR3 nucleotides are TGCGCCAGCAGCTTGTTCCGTCCCGGCGAGGACGAGCAGTACTTC. It codes for CASSLFRPGEDEQYF. V usage is TRBV5-1 and J usage is TRBJ2-7; D unclear. The CDR3 is 15 residues long. Germline loops: CDR1 SGHRS, CDR2 YFSETQ. Trimming shortened V by 1 base and J by 5 bases, and 16 bases separated the two germline ends.

This chain uses TRBV9 with TRBJ2-3; 11 bases agree with TRBD2. This CDR3 has 16 amino acids. Trimming cost V 4 bases and J 1 base; bases outside gene matches: 5. Germline CDR1 SGDLS, CDR2 YYNGEE. In nucleotides, the CDR3 is TGTGCCAGCAGCCTCGCGGGACTAGCGGGCACAGATACGCAGTATTTT. This sequence encodes CASSLAGLAGTDTQYF.

This chain links TRBV6-2 or TRBV6-3 with TRBJ2-2; D ambiguous. Germline assignment: CDR1 MNHEY and CDR2 SVGEGT. The CDR3 sequence is 14 residues long. The ends were cut back, 2 bases at V and 6 bases at J, with 10 bases in the middle. CDR3 coding DNA: TGTGCCAGCAGTTACCCGACACCGCCCGGGGAGCTGTTTTTT. It yields the protein CASSYPTPPGELFF.